The 24 T cell receptor beta chains below come from one sample, sequenced in a study of blood T cell repertoires in COVID-19. Libraries were prepared by immunoSEQ multiplex PCR; TCRdb keeps only in-frame clonotypes and omits some of them. The sample yields 350,000 to 450,000 clones, around 87% seen once. What was sequenced was PBMCs or T cells enriched from blood (not recorded which). The source is a man in his forties in a cohort exposed to, infected with or recovered from COVID-19 (not recorded which).

This sequence joins TRBV11-2 and TRBJ2-3; the match to TRBD2 covers 8 bases. J was trimmed by 0 bases and V by 5 bases; bases with no gene match: 1. The V gene's germline CDR1 is SGHAT and CDR2 FQNNGV. This CDR3 is built from 14 residues. The CDR3 nucleotides read TGTGCCAGCAGCCCGGGGGGGAGCACAGATACGCAGTATTTT. Protein product: CASSPGGSTDTQYF.

CDR3 residues: CASSLDGQGAGEQYF. CDR3 DNA sequence: TGCGCCAGCAGCTTGGATGGACAGGGGGCGGGTGAGCAGTACTTC. The chain uses TRBV5-1 and TRBJ2-7; 11 bases map to TRBD1. The trim removed 0 bases at V and 7 bases at J, leaving 6 bases unmatched. The germline V gene encodes CDR1 SGHRS and CDR2 YFSETQ. The CDR3 length is 15 residues.

CDR3 protein: CASSRNREGYTF. CDR3 bases: TGTGCCAGCAGCCGTAACAGGGAAGGCTACACCTTC. The V call is TRBV5-4, the J call TRBJ1-2, with TRBD1 as a possible D gene (6 bases). With 4 bases removed from V and 8 bases from J, the gap between germline ends came to 12 bases. The CDR3 is 12 residues long. Germline CDR1 and CDR2: SGHNT and YYREEE (reference sequence). The full variable domain, in which reference TRBV5-4 and TRBJ1-2 provide the parts outside the CDR3, is ETGVTQSPTHLIKTRGQQVTLRCSSQSGHNTVSWYQQALGQGPQFIFQYYREEENGRGNFPPRFSGLQFPNYSSELNVNALELDDSALYLCASSRNREGYTFGSGTRLTVV.

This rearrangement joins TRBV6-1 to TRBJ2-1; 11 bases agree with TRBD2. The CDR3 contains 17 residues. With V trimmed by 2 bases and J by 2 bases, 5 bases remained unmatched. Per the germline V gene, CDR1 is MNHNS and CDR2 is SASEGT. CDR3 protein: CASSERPGLAAYNEQFF. The CDR3 DNA follows: TGTGCCAGCAGTGAACGCCCGGGACTAGCGGCCTACAATGAGCAGTTCTTC.

The V call is TRBV27, the J call TRBJ1-1; 10 positions agree with TRBD1. J gave up 4 bases and V 6 bases, and 5 bases lay outside the gene matches. The CDR3 has 14 residues. CDR1 MNHEY and CDR2 SMNVEV come from the germline V gene (reference sequence). The CDR3 nucleotides are TGTGCCAGCAGCAGAGGACAGGGGGGCACTGAAGCTTTCTTT. It is translated as CASSRGQGGTEAFF.

CDR3 sequence (DNA): TGCGCCAGCAGTGATGTGGGAGATCTCCCTGGAAACACCATATATTTT. Translation gives CASSDVGDLPGNTIYF. V usage is TRBV10-2 and J usage is TRBJ1-3, with unresolved D. The V end was cut by 3 bases, the J end by 2 bases, with 14 bases between. The CDR3 contains 16 residues. Germline loops: CDR1 WSHSY, CDR2 SAAADI.

This clone has only a few counts. This rearrangement joins TRBV2 to TRBJ2-2; no clear D. V lost 3 bases and J lost 1, with 9 bases in between. Germline CDR1 and CDR2: SNHLY and FYNNEI. The CDR3 runs to 15 residues. CDR3 protein: CASSESAVNTGELFF. DNA for the CDR3: TGTGCCAGCAGTGAGTCTGCGGTGAACACCGGGGAGCTGTTTTTT.

CDR3 residues: CASRGQTSYEQYF. CDR3 sequence (DNA): TGCGCCAGCAGGGGACAGACCTCCTACGAGCAGTACTTC. V usage is TRBV4-1 and J usage is TRBJ2-7; 7 bases match TRBD1. J gave up 0 bases and V 6 bases, and 2 bases lay outside the gene matches. Germline CDR1 MGHRA, CDR2 YSYEKL. CDR3 length: 13 amino acids.

The rearrangement uses TRBV10-3 and TRBJ1-4; TRBD1 is a possible D gene (6 bases). V gave up 6 bases and J gave up 7 bases, with 15 bases separating them. The V gene's germline CDR1 is ENHRY and CDR2 SYGVKD. CDR3 length: 14 amino acids. Here the CDR3 DNA reads TGTGCCATCAGCAACAGGGAAGACGGTGAAAAACTGTTTTTT. This codes for CAISNREDGEKLFF.

The chain combines TRBV5-1 with TRBJ2-2, with TRBD1 identical over 7 bases. The trim removed 0 bases at V and 1 base at J, leaving 3 bases unmatched. Germline V gene sequence: CDR1 SGHRS, CDR2 YFSETQ. The CDR3 is 16 residues long. The CDR3 is CASSLGQGVNTGELFF. The CDR3 bases are TGCGCCAGCAGCTTGGGACAGGGAGTGAACACCGGGGAGCTGTTTTTT.

CDR3 in amino acids: CASSSRTSGSGETQYF. The DNA of the CDR3 is TGTGCCAGCAGTTCCCGGACTAGCGGGAGCGGTGAGACCCAGTACTTC. V usage is TRBV7-2 and J usage is TRBJ2-5; 13 nucleotides align to TRBD2. J lost 5 bases, V lost 6 bases, and 9 bases had no gene match. Germline V CDR1 and CDR2: SGHTA, FQGNSA. This CDR3 region has 16 residues. The complete variable domain, with remaining parts taken from reference TRBV7-2 and TRBJ2-5, reads GAGVSQSPSNKVTEKGKDVELRCDPISGHTALYWYRQSLGQGLEFLIYFQGNSAPDKSGLPSDRFSAERTGGSVSTLTIQRTQQEDSAVYLCASSSRTSGSGETQYFGPGTRLLVL.

The V call is TRBV29-1, the J call TRBJ2-3; D is unclear. V was clipped by 4 bases and J by 4 bases, with 9 bases between them. CDR3 length: 12 amino acids. Germline assignment: CDR1 SQVTM and CDR2 ANQGSEA. CDR3 region: CSVVIDADTQYF. DNA of the CDR3: TGCAGCGTTGTGATAGATGCAGATACGCAGTATTTT.

The V and J genes are TRBV5-1 and TRBJ2-3; TRBD1 matches at 9 bases. V lost 0 bases to trimming and J lost 4 bases; unmatched junction nucleotides: 9. The CDR3 consists of 17 residues. CDR1 is SGHRS and CDR2 is YFSETQ in the germline V gene. The CDR3 region has the DNA TGCGCCAGCAGCTTGGTACCCGACAGGGGGGGCGCAGATACGCAGTATTTT. Encoded protein: CASSLVPDRGGADTQYF. Supplemented by reference TRBV5-1 and TRBJ2-3, the full variable domain reads KAGVTQTPRYLIKTRGQQVTLSCSPISGHRSVSWYQQTPGQGLQFLFEYFSETQRNKGNFPGRFSGRQFSNSRSEMNVSTLELGDSALYLCASSLVPDRGGADTQYFGPGTRLTVL.

This clone appeared a few times. The chain has TRBV5-1 and TRBJ1-6; no clear D gene. This CDR3 is built from 14 residues. Germline V gene sequence: CDR1 SGHRS, CDR2 YFSETQ. Trimming took 0 bases from V and 7 from J, leaving 8 bases between them. The CDR3 DNA reads as TGCGCCAGCAGCTTGGGACAACCCAATTCACCCCTCCACTTT. Amino acids: CASSLGQPNSPLHF.

V and J are TRBV7-3 and TRBJ2-1; no definite D call. Germline loops: CDR1 SGHTA, CDR2 FQGTGA. CDR3 length equals 13 residues. V lost 6 bases to trimming and J lost 9 bases, with 15 bases between them. As DNA, the CDR3 is TGTGCCAGCAGTCAAAACTCCGGCGGTGAGCAGTTCTTC. It codes for CASSQNSGGEQFF.

The J gene is TRBJ1-6, the V gene TRBV28, with no clear D. The germline V gene has CDR1 MDHEN and CDR2 SYDVKM. The CDR3 is made up of 12 amino acids. The V end lost 5 bases, the J end lost 10 bases, and 9 bases lay between the germline ends. CDR3 residues: CASSPAGSPLHF. The CDR3 bases are TGTGCCAGCAGTCCCGCGGGATCACCCCTCCACTTT. The full variable domain, completed using reference TRBV28 and TRBJ1-6, is DVKVTQSSRYLVKRTGEKVFLECVQDMDHENMFWYRQDPGLGLRLIYFSYDVKMKEKGDIPEGYSVSREKKERFSLILESASTNQTSMYLCASSPAGSPLHFGNGTRLTVT.

The CDR3 loop reads CASSPRTSGASTDTQYF. In nucleotides, the CDR3 is TGCGCCAGCAGCCCCCGAACTAGCGGGGCTAGCACAGATACGCAGTATTTT. The chain combines TRBV5-1 with TRBJ2-3, with TRBD2 matching over 10 bases. V gave up 4 bases and J gave up 0 bases; unmatched junction bases: 8. Looked up from germline, CDR1 is SGHRS and CDR2 is YFSETQ. The CDR3 is 17 amino acids.

The chain couples TRBV27 to TRBJ1-5; unclear D gene. CDR3 size: 14 residues. Trimming took 3 bases from V and 2 from J, leaving 8 bases between them. Germline CDR1 reads MNHEY; CDR2 reads SMNVEV (reference sequence). Written as DNA, the CDR3 is TGTGCCAGCAGTTTCGGGAGGGGCAATCAGCCCCAGCATTTT. Translation gives CASSFGRGNQPQHF.

The chain couples TRBV30 to TRBJ1-6; 8 nucleotides match TRBD1. Germline CDR1 reads GTSNPN; CDR2 reads SVGIG (reference sequence). J lost 8 bases, V lost 5 bases, and 11 bases had no gene match. The CDR3 is made up of 15 amino acids. Here the CDR3 reads CAWEGTGTGYSPLHF. The CDR3 region has the DNA TGTGCCTGGGAAGGTACCGGGACAGGTTATTCACCCCTCCACTTT.

The chain is built from TRBV27 and TRBJ2-7; 12 bases are a match to TRBD1. Germline CDR1 is MNHEY and CDR2 is SMNVEV (reference sequence). CDR3 length: 15 residues. With 3 bases clipped from V and 6 bases from J, the junction kept 6 bases outside the gene matches. The CDR3 loop is CASSLAGQGALEQYF. CDR3 nucleotides: TGTGCCAGCAGTTTGGCGGGACAGGGGGCCCTCGAGCAGTACTTC.

V usage is TRBV5-6 and J usage is TRBJ2-7; D may be TRBD2 (6 bases). This CDR3 is built from 15 residues. Germline loops: CDR1 SGHDT, CDR2 YYEEEE. V was pared by 3 bases and J by 4 bases, with 17 bases between. The CDR3 DNA sequence: TGTGCCAGCAGCTCCCGAAGACTAGTAACGTACGAGCAGTACTTC. Translation gives CASSSRRLVTYEQYF.

This clone was counted only a few times. The chain couples TRBV6-1 to TRBJ2-1; 8 bases line up with TRBD2. The junction had 5 bases not matched to a gene; V was cut back by 1 base and J by 15 bases. CDR1 MNHNS and CDR2 SASEGT come from the germline V gene. This CDR3 comprises 12 residues. Here the CDR3 DNA reads TGTGCCAGCAGTGAAGGCCGGGAGGGACGGTTCTTC. It specifies CASSEGREGRFF.

V usage is TRBV6-5 and J usage is TRBJ2-7; D perhaps matches TRBD2 (7 bases). V lost 10 bases, J lost 2 bases, and 15 bases lay in between. Germline CDR1 reads MNHEY; CDR2 reads SVGAGI. The CDR3 totals 13 residues. The chain's CDR3 is CATKGGNPYEQYF. The CDR3 DNA reads as TGTGCCACCAAGGGGGGGAACCCCTACGAGCAGTACTTC.

The rearrangement links TRBV3-1 (or the pseudogene TRBV3-2) to TRBJ1-1; no firm D call. The germline gives CDR1 LGHDT, CDR2 YNNKEL (reference sequence). The CDR3 loop spans 15 amino acids. With 2 bases removed from V and 7 bases from J, the gap between germline ends came to 17 bases. Here the CDR3 reads CASSQKWSSGSEAFF. The CDR3, as DNA: TGTGCCAGCAGCCAAAAGTGGAGCTCCGGAAGTGAAGCTTTCTTT.